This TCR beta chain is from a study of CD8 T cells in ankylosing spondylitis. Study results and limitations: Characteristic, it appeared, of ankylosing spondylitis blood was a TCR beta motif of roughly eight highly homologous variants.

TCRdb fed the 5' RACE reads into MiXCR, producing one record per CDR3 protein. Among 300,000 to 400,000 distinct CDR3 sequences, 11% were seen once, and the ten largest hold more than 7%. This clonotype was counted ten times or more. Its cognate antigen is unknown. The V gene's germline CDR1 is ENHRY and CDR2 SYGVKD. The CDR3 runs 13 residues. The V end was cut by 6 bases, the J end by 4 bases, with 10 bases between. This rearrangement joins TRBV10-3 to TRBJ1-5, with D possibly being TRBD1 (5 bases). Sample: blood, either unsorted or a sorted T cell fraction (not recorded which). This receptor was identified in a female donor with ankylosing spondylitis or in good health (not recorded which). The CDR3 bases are TGTGCCATCAGCGGGACTCCTAATCAGCCCCAGCATTTT. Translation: CAISGTPNQPQHF.